The present TCR beta chain was sequenced within a study of shared clonotypes between healthy human individuals. The naive CD8 subset, CD45RO-negative cells positively selected for CCR7, excluded terminally differentiated effector memory CD45RA+ cells. Each sample came from a Caucasian adult donor living in Nashville, Tennessee. The protocol was immunoSEQ multiplex PCR, while the TCRdb copy is restricted to in-frame clones and leaves out a portion. This sample carries under 2,000,000 clones, roughly 95% of them seen once, and the ten largest clones take around 1.2%. The CDR3 consists of 15 residues. CDR1 and CDR2 (germline): MNHNY, SVGAGI (reference sequence). The V and J ends lost 5 bases and 2 bases respectively, with 16 bases between them.

The gene calls are TRBV6-6 and TRBJ2-7, with D maybe TRBD1 (5 bases). Sequencing input: naive CD8+ T cells sorted from blood. The source is a man aged 18 to 35 in good health. DNA of the CDR3: TGTGCCAGCAGTACAGGAGAGTCCCACCCCTACGAGCAGTACTTC. Translated: CASSTGESHPYEQYF.